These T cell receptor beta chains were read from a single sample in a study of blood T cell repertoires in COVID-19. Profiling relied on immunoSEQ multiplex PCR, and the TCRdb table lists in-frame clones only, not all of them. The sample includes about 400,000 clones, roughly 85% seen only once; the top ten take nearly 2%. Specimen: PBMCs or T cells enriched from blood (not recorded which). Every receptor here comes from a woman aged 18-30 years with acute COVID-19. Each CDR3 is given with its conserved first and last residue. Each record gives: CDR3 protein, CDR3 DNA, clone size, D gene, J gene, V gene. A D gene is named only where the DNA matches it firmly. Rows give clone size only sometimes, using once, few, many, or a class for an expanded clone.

cdr3_aa: CASSPRQGAREKLFF; cdr3_nt: TGTGCCAGCAGCCCCCGACAGGGGGCCAGGGAAAAACTGTTTTTT; clone_size: NA; d_call: TRBD1; j_call: TRBJ1-4; v_call: TRBV4-2
cdr3_aa: CASSGWEGLYGYTF; cdr3_nt: TGTGCCAGCAGCGGGTGGGAGGGCCTCTATGGCTACACCTTC; clone_size: NA; d_call: NA; j_call: TRBJ1-2; v_call: TRBV9
cdr3_aa: CASSLDSKYQETQYF; cdr3_nt: TGTGCCAGCAGCTTGGACTCAAAGTACCAAGAGACCCAGTACTTC; clone_size: NA; d_call: NA; j_call: TRBJ2-5; v_call: TRBV7-2
cdr3_aa: CASSVDLAGGRGTDTQYF; cdr3_nt: TGTGCCAGCAGCGTAGATCTAGCGGGGGGGCGGGGCACAGATACGCAGTATTTT; clone_size: NA; d_call: TRBD2; j_call: TRBJ2-3; v_call: TRBV9
cdr3_aa: CASRPTDYNEQFF; cdr3_nt: TGTGCCAGTAGACCGACAGACTACAATGAGCAGTTCTTC; clone_size: once; d_call: NA; j_call: TRBJ2-1; v_call: TRBV19
cdr3_aa: CASSIRGQPQHF; cdr3_nt: TGTGCCAGCAGTATCAGGGGGCAGCCCCAGCATTTT; clone_size: NA; d_call: TRBD1; j_call: TRBJ1-5; v_call: TRBV28
cdr3_aa: CASSQGLDRGTDTQYF; cdr3_nt: TGTGCCAGCAGCCAAGGATTGGACAGGGGCACAGATACGCAGTATTTT; clone_size: NA; d_call: TRBD1; j_call: TRBJ2-3; v_call: TRBV3-1/TRBV3-2
cdr3_aa: CASSIDLDNQPQHF; cdr3_nt: TGTGCCAGTAGTATAGATTTAGACAATCAGCCCCAGCATTTT; clone_size: NA; d_call: NA; j_call: TRBJ1-5; v_call: TRBV19
cdr3_aa: CASSIDRVYTEAFF; cdr3_nt: TGTGCCAGCAGCATAGACAGGGTTTACACTGAAGCTTTCTTT; clone_size: NA; d_call: TRBD1; j_call: TRBJ1-1; v_call: TRBV7-2
cdr3_aa: CASSLAADPNTGELFF; cdr3_nt: TGTGCCAGCAGCTTAGCGGCCGATCCGAACACCGGGGAGCTGTTTTTT; clone_size: NA; d_call: NA; j_call: TRBJ2-2; v_call: TRBV7-6
cdr3_aa: CASSRAGGSYNEQFF; cdr3_nt: TGTGCCAGCTCAAGAGCGGGGGGTTCCTACAATGAGCAGTTCTTC; clone_size: NA; d_call: TRBD2; j_call: TRBJ2-1; v_call: TRBV18
cdr3_aa: CASSSDSGSSYNEQFF; cdr3_nt: TGTGCCAGCAGCTCGGATAGCGGGAGCTCCTACAATGAGCAGTTCTTC; clone_size: NA; d_call: TRBD2; j_call: TRBJ2-1; v_call: TRBV7-6
cdr3_aa: CASSQDQGTGNTEAFF; cdr3_nt: TGTGCCAGCAGCCAAGATCAGGGAACAGGCAACACTGAAGCTTTCTTT; clone_size: NA; d_call: NA; j_call: TRBJ1-1; v_call: TRBV4-2
cdr3_aa: CASSLGLSLDGYTF; cdr3_nt: TGTGCCAGCTCTCTAGGACTGTCCCTTGATGGCTACACCTTC; clone_size: NA; d_call: NA; j_call: TRBJ1-2; v_call: TRBV18
cdr3_aa: CASSLGGQANSPLHF; cdr3_nt: TGCGCCAGCAGCTTGGGAGGGCAGGCTAATTCACCCCTCCACTTT; clone_size: NA; d_call: NA; j_call: TRBJ1-6; v_call: TRBV5-1
cdr3_aa: CASSLIRGQGNSPLHF; cdr3_nt: TGTGCCAGCAGCTTAATAAGGGGACAGGGTAATTCACCCCTCCACTTT; clone_size: NA; d_call: TRBD1; j_call: TRBJ1-6; v_call: TRBV7-9
cdr3_aa: CASSSPAGQGLTNEKLFF; cdr3_nt: TGTGCCAGCAGTTCCCCCGCGGGACAGGGTCTAACTAATGAAAAACTGTTTTTT; clone_size: NA; d_call: TRBD1; j_call: TRBJ1-4; v_call: TRBV28
cdr3_aa: CASSRLVDSYEQYF; cdr3_nt: TGTGCCAGCTCACGGCTAGTCGATTCCTACGAGCAGTACTTC; clone_size: NA; d_call: NA; j_call: TRBJ2-7; v_call: TRBV18
cdr3_aa: CASSPNRDSSYEQYF; cdr3_nt: TGTGCCAGCAGTCCTAATCGGGACTCTTCCTACGAGCAGTACTTC; clone_size: NA; d_call: NA; j_call: TRBJ2-7; v_call: TRBV6-5
cdr3_aa: CASSGESLNEKLFF; cdr3_nt: TGTGCCAGCAGTGGGGAGTCACTCAATGAAAAACTGTTTTTT; clone_size: few; d_call: NA; j_call: TRBJ1-4; v_call: TRBV2